Here is one T cell receptor beta chain with its context. The record originates from a study of technical replicates of blood from a few donors. Germline CDR1 is SGHVS and CDR2 is FQNEAQ. This CDR3 has 20 amino acids. Germline trimming cut 1 base from V and 2 bases from J; bases unmatched to any gene: 19. Clones were sequenced by immunoSEQ multiplex PCR, and TCRdb holds only the in-frame ones, with some missing. The data hold tens of thousands of clones, with around 94% observed a single time. The chain joins TRBV7-8 to TRBJ2-7, with 8 bases that match TRBD1. The clonotype was recovered from a human donor in good health. Sequencing was performed on T cells isolated from PBMCs. CDR3 region: CASSLVEGVRGTGNPYEQYF. The DNA for the CDR3 is TGTGCCAGCAGCTTAGTAGAGGGGGTGAGGGGGACAGGAAACCCCTACGAGCAGTACTTC.